This T cell receptor beta chain is drawn from a study of blood T cell repertoires in COVID-19. Study-wide context: Acute-phase and convalescent COVID-19 samples originated in the United States, Italy and Spain. T cells, B-cell-depleted T cells, or PBMCs provided the cDNA or gDNA that served as material.

The CDR3 spans 15 residues. The V gene end was trimmed by 0 bases and the J gene end by 6 bases; junction bases not matched to a gene: 3. CDR1 SGHRS and CDR2 YFSETQ come from the germline V gene. Per the original methods: Amplification of reference gene primers was used by the study to estimate nucleated cell counts. Measured with immunoSEQ multiplex PCR; TCRdb has only the in-frame clones, and not every one. The D gene and trimming were derived from the DNA, and the V and J assignments and clone size from that table. This table holds tens of thousands of clones, around 87% found once. This TCR was sampled from a man between 65 and 79 years old with active COVID-19. The sample consisted of peripheral blood. The gene calls are TRBV5-1 and TRBJ2-1, with TRBD2 identical over 10 bases. The CDR3 reads CASSLGLAGVNEQFF. The CDR3 DNA reads TGCGCCAGCAGCTTGGGGCTAGCGGGAGTCAATGAGCAGTTCTTC.